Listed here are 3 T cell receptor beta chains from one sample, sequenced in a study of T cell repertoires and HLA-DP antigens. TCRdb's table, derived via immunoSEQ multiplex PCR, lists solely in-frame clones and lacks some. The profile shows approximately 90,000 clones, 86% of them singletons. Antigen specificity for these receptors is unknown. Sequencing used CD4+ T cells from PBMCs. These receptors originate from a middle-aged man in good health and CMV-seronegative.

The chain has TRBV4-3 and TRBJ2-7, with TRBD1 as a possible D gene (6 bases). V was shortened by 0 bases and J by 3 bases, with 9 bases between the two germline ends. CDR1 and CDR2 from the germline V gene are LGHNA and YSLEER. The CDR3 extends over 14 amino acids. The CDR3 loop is CASSQEARGYEQYF. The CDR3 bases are TGCGCCAGCAGCCAAGAGGCCAGGGGCTACGAGCAGTACTTC.

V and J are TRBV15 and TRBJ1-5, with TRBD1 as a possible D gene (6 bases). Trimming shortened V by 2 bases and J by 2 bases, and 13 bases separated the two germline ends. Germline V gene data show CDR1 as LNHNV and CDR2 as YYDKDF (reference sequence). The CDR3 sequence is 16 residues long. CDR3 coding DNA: TGTGCCACCAGCAGATTTTCAGGGGCAGGCAATCAGCCCCAGCATTTT. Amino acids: CATSRFSGAGNQPQHF. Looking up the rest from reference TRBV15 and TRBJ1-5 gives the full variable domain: DAMVIQNPRYQVTQFGKPVTLSCSQTLNHNVMYWYQQKSSQAPKLLFHYYDKDFNNEADTPDNFQSRRPNTSFCFLDIRSPGLGDTAMYLCATSRFSGAGNQPQHFGDGTRLSIL.

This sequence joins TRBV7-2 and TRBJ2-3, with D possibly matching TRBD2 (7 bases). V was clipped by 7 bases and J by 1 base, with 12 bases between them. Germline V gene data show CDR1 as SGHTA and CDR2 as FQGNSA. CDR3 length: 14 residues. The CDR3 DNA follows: TGTGCCAGCACCATCGGGGGGCGCACAGATACGCAGTATTTT. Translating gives CASTIGGRTDTQYF.